One sample yielded the 27 T cell receptor beta chains listed below, sequenced in a study of T cell repertoires in cytomegalovirus infection. TCRdb processed the reads anew with MiXCR; each CDR3 protein has one entry. The table includes almost 550,000 distinct CDR3 sequences, 15% to 20% detected once. Sequencing was done on a sample of CD8+ T cells from PBMCs. These receptor sequences come from a human donor in good health (CMV status not recorded). Some clones in this sample may be carry-over from other donors' samples.

This clonotype was counted many times. V gene TRBV6-5 combines with J gene TRBJ2-5; D gene unclear. This CDR3 is built from 14 residues. V lost 4 bases, J lost 5 bases, and 14 bases lay in between. Germline V CDR1 and CDR2: MNHEY, SVGAGI. This chain's CDR3 is CASSSDFKGETQYF. Written as DNA, the CDR3 is TGTGCCAGCAGTTCCGACTTCAAAGGGGAGACCCAGTACTTC.

This clonotype was found many times. The chain employs TRBV12-3 or TRBV12-4 and TRBJ2-7, with D perhaps TRBD2 (7 bases). This CDR3 spans 15 amino acids. V shed 1 base and J shed 8 bases, with 18 bases lying between them. This CDR3 reads CASSLDRAGRDKQYF. As DNA, the CDR3 is TGTGCCAGCAGTTTAGATCGTGCGGGGAGGGACAAGCAGTACTTC.

The sample holds many counts of this clonotype. V is TRBV7-8 and J is TRBJ2-2, with D perhaps TRBD2 (5 bases). CDR1 and CDR2 (germline): SGHVS, FQNEAQ. CDR3 length: 13 amino acids. Between the trimmed V and J ends, which lost 11 bases and 4 bases, there was a span of 14 bases. CDR3 protein: CAWRHEGTGELFF. CDR3 coding DNA: TGTGCCTGGCGACATGAGGGCACCGGGGAGCTGTTTTTT.

The CDR3 region is CASSFLTDHPMNTEAFF. As DNA, the CDR3 is TGTGCCAGCAGTTTCCTGACAGACCACCCGATGAACACTGAAGCTTTCTTT. The rearrangement links TRBV27 to TRBJ1-1; D is perhaps TRBD1 (5 bases). V gave up 3 bases and J gave up 0 bases, with 17 bases separating them. This CDR3 region has 17 residues. The germline V gene encodes CDR1 MNHEY and CDR2 SMNVEV (reference sequence).

This clonotype showed up just a few times. The chain couples TRBV5-1 to TRBJ1-4, with D possibly being TRBD1 (5 bases). CDR1 and CDR2 (germline): SGHRS, YFSETQ. Trimming took off 4 bases at V and 0 bases at J, with 22 bases between the two ends. The CDR3 spans 19 residues. The CDR3 protein is CASSPTDSGAHTTNEKLFF. The CDR3 coding sequence is TGCGCCAGCAGCCCTACCGACAGCGGGGCCCACACAACTAATGAAAAACTGTTTTTT.

The gene calls are TRBV10-2 and TRBJ2-2; TRBD1 or TRBD2 may be the D gene (6 bases each). Germline CDR1 and CDR2: WSHSY and SAAADI. The CDR3 loop spans 15 amino acids. The ends were cut back, 8 bases at V and 2 bases at J, with 15 bases in the middle. CDR3 sequence (DNA): TGCGCCAGCGCTGGAGGGACACATAACACCGGGGAGCTGTTTTTT. It specifies CASAGGTHNTGELFF.

With regard to this clonotype: A junction end diverges from the germline sequence, so it may reflect a read error. The chain is built from TRBV6-5 and TRBJ2-1, with a tentative D call TRBD2 (5 bases). This CDR3 contains 14 residues. Germline assignment: CDR1 MNHEY and CDR2 SVGAGI. The CDR3 region has the DNA TGTGCCAGCCGTTACGGGAAAAACTACAATGAGCAGTTCTTC. As protein: CASRYGKNYNEQFF.

In its sample, this clonotype is medium-sized. The chain carries TRBV20-1 and TRBJ2-7; D might be TRBD2 (6 bases). The ends were cut back, 1 base at V and 0 bases at J, with 13 bases in the middle. The CDR3 contains 15 residues. Germline assignment: CDR1 DFQATT and CDR2 SNEGSKA (reference sequence). Written as DNA, the CDR3 is TGCAGTGCTAGAGGGTGGGAGGTCCTCTCCTACGAGCAGTACTTC. The encoded protein is CSARGWEVLSYEQYF.

Written as DNA, the CDR3 is TGTGCCAGCAGCGTAGAGGGGACAGTCAGGACCAGGTACGAGCAGTACTTC. Translation: CASSVEGTVRTRYEQYF. The chain is built from TRBV9 and TRBJ2-7, with TRBD1 identical over 7 bases. Losses at the gene ends were 0 bases for V and 4 bases for J; bases not matched to a gene: 13. Germline CDR1 SGDLS, CDR2 YYNGEE. CDR3 length: 17 amino acids. The full variable domain, completed using reference TRBV9 and TRBJ2-7, is DSGVTQTPKHLITATGQRVTLRCSPRSGDLSVYWYQQSLDQGLQFLIQYYNGEERAKGNILERFSAQQFPDLHSELNLSSLELGDSALYFCASSVEGTVRTRYEQYFGPGTRLTVT.

The chain links TRBV28 to TRBJ2-1; TRBD1 aligns across 8 bases. Germline loops: CDR1 MDHEN, CDR2 SYDVKM. J gave up 4 bases and V 3 bases, and 17 bases lay outside the gene matches. The CDR3 runs 19 residues. The CDR3 reads CASSFLQGDIIMGYNEQFF. CDR3 nucleotides: TGTGCCAGCAGTTTCTTACAGGGGGATATTATAATGGGTTACAATGAGCAGTTCTTC. The variable domain in full, with the rest retrieved from reference TRBV28 and TRBJ2-1, is DVKVTQSSRYLVKRTGEKVFLECVQDMDHENMFWYRQDPGLGLRLIYFSYDVKMKEKGDIPEGYSVSREKKERFSLILESASTNQTSMYLCASSFLQGDIIMGYNEQFFGPGTRLTVL.

This clonotype was seen repeatedly, ten times or more. V and J are TRBV7-9 and TRBJ1-2; D remains ambiguous. The germline gives CDR1 SEHNR, CDR2 FQNEAQ (reference sequence). CDR3 size: 13 residues. The V and J ends lost 1 base and 4 bases respectively, with 7 bases between them. The CDR3 DNA follows: TGTGCCAGCAGCTTAGAGGGTGGCTATGGCTACACCTTC. Amino acids: CASSLEGGYGYTF.

This clonotype has a count of ten or more. The chain couples TRBV4-1 to TRBJ2-7; the D gene is possibly TRBD2 (6 bases). This CDR3 region has 15 residues. Germline V gives CDR1 MGHRA, CDR2 YSYEKL. The ends were cut back, 1 base at V and 7 bases at J, with 17 bases in the middle. The CDR3 DNA reads as TGCGCCAGCAGCCAAGTTGGCGGGAATCCCTGGGAGCAGTACTTC. This translates into CASSQVGGNPWEQYF.

This clonotype was seen a few times. The chain uses TRBV6-2 or TRBV6-3 and TRBJ2-5, with 8 positions matching TRBD1. CDR3 length equals 18 residues. Germline V gene data show CDR1 as MNHEY and CDR2 as SVGEGT. The V gene end was trimmed by 6 bases and the J gene end by 0 bases; junction bases not matched to a gene: 15. In DNA, the CDR3 is TGTGCCAGCAGCTTATATCTCAGGGGACAGGATTACCAAGAGACCCAGTACTTC. This gives the protein CASSLYLRGQDYQETQYF.

At least ten counts were recorded for this clonotype. The chain couples TRBV4-1 to TRBJ1-1; the D is unclear. V lost 0 bases to trimming and J lost 0 bases, with 8 bases between them. Looked up from germline, CDR1 is MGHRA and CDR2 is YSYEKL. This CDR3 is 15 amino acids long. The CDR3 DNA is TGCGCCAGCAGCCAAGAAGCGGGAATGAACACTGAAGCTTTCTTT. It encodes CASSQEAGMNTEAFF.

A word on this clonotype: The junction shows a germline mismatch at one end, possibly a read error. The chain joins TRBV6-5 to TRBJ2-1; D not certain. Germline CDR1 is MNHEY and CDR2 is SVGAGI. The CDR3 is 13 residues long. Written as DNA, the CDR3 is TGTGCCAGCATTTACGATTGGCGGATTGAGCAGTTCTTC. It yields the protein CASIYDWRIEQFF.

V usage is TRBV19 and J usage is TRBJ2-7; TRBD1 matches at 8 bases. The CDR3 covers 17 residues. V shed 4 bases, J shed 1 base, and the junction held 12 bases outside the gene matches. CDR1 and CDR2 (germline): LNHDA, SQIVND (reference sequence). The CDR3 nucleotides read TGTGCCAGTAGTACCAAGGACCAGGGGGCTGTATCCTACGAGCAGTACTTC. Translation: CASSTKDQGAVSYEQYF. The full variable domain, rest sourced from reference TRBV19 and TRBJ2-7, is DGGITQSPKYLFRKEGQNVTLSCEQNLNHDAMYWYRQDPGQGLRLIYYSQIVNDFQKGDIAEGYSVSREKKESFPLTVTSAQKNPTAFYLCASSTKDQGAVSYEQYFGPGTRLTVT.

J is TRBJ1-3 and V is TRBV5-1; D ambiguous. Trimming took 1 base from V and 1 from J, leaving 12 bases between them. Per germline, CDR1 SGHRS and CDR2 YFSETQ. The CDR3 has 16 amino acids. The CDR3 loop reads CASSLYWTESGNTIYF. The CDR3 bases are TGCGCCAGCAGCTTGTATTGGACTGAATCTGGAAACACCATATATTTT.

In regard to this clonotype: The CDR3 does not close with the conserved phenylalanine or tryptophan, likely indicating a read error. The rearrangement links TRBV7-9 to TRBJ2-5; 7 bases agree with TRBD1. Germline lookup yields CDR1 SEHNR and CDR2 FQNEAQ (reference sequence). This CDR3 is built from 17 residues. The CDR3 nucleotides are TGCGCCAGCAGCTCCCCAGCGGCACAGGGGAATTGGGAGACCCAGTACTTA. It translates to CASSSPAAQGNWETQYL.

This clonotype was seen only a few times. At one boundary the junction diverges from the germline segment, which might be a read error. The CDR3 reads CASSFKVTSGFQETQYF. The DNA for the CDR3 is TGTGCTAGCAGCTTTAAGGTCACTAGCGGGTTCCAAGAGACCCAGTACTTC. The chain joins TRBV7-7 to TRBJ2-5, with 9 bases lining up with TRBD2. Germline CDR1 is SSHAT and CDR2 is FNYEAQ (reference sequence). CDR3 length equals 17 residues.

This clonotype appeared many times. V gene TRBV7-9 combines with J gene TRBJ1-1; D call uncertain. This CDR3 is built from 13 residues. Trimming took 1 base from V and 4 from J, leaving 7 bases between them. Germline V lookup: CDR1 SEHNR, CDR2 FQNEAQ (reference sequence). DNA of the CDR3: TGTGCCAGCAGCTTAGGGGAGCGCACTGAAGCTTTCTTT. Its translation: CASSLGERTEAFF.

In its sample, this clonotype was seen many times. The chain has TRBV19 and TRBJ1-1; D is undetermined. Looked up from germline, CDR1 is LNHDA and CDR2 is SQIVND (reference sequence). There are 14 residues in the CDR3. V was pared by 0 bases and J by 8 bases, with 13 bases between. In DNA, the CDR3 is TGTGCCAGTAGTATAGATCTGGGTACGACCGAAGCTTTCTTT. It codes for CASSIDLGTTEAFF.

V is TRBV30 and J is TRBJ2-2; unclear D gene. Trimming took 5 bases from V and 3 from J, leaving 10 bases between them. Germline V gene sequence: CDR1 GTSNPN, CDR2 SVGIG (reference sequence). CDR3 length: 13 amino acids. In DNA form, the CDR3 reads TGTGCCTGGGCCGGGCCGTACACCGGGGAGCTGTTTTTT. This gives the protein CAWAGPYTGELFF.

A few counts support this clonotype. The gene calls are TRBV5-6 and TRBJ2-7, with D uncertain. Germline V CDR1 and CDR2: SGHDT, YYEEEE. V was trimmed by 9 bases and J by 0 bases, leaving 13 bases between them. CDR3 length equals 13 residues. The CDR3 loop is CATAPSSSYEQYF. The CDR3 bases are TGTGCCACCGCACCGAGCTCCTCCTACGAGCAGTACTTC.

The chain employs TRBV19 and TRBJ2-1; 14 nucleotides agree with TRBD2. Germline trimming cut 5 bases from V and 8 bases from J; bases unmatched to any gene: 8. The CDR3 length is 16 residues. The germline V gene has CDR1 LNHDA and CDR2 SQIVND (reference sequence). The CDR3 DNA reads TGTGCCAGTAGTGCTCGGACTAGCGGGAGGTTGGATGAGCAGTTCTTC. Its protein is CASSARTSGRLDEQFF.

The chain links TRBV9 to TRBJ2-5, with 10 bases that match TRBD2. V gave up 3 bases and J gave up 9 bases; unmatched junction bases: 11. CDR1 and CDR2 from the germline V gene are SGDLS and YYNGEE. This CDR3 comprises 15 residues. The CDR3 loop is CASSAHSSGGSAQYF. The CDR3 nucleotides are TGTGCCAGCAGCGCCCACTCTAGCGGGGGCTCCGCCCAGTACTTC. The full variable domain, completed using reference TRBV9 and TRBJ2-5, is DSGVTQTPKHLITATGQRVTLRCSPRSGDLSVYWYQQSLDQGLQFLIQYYNGEERAKGNILERFSAQQFPDLHSELNLSSLELGDSALYFCASSAHSSGGSAQYFGPGTRLLVL.

J is TRBJ1-5 and V is TRBV20-1; unclear D gene. The CDR3 extends over 14 amino acids. Germline CDR1 reads DFQATT; CDR2 reads SNEGSKA (reference sequence). The V end was cut by 4 bases, the J end by 6 bases, with 16 bases between. DNA of the CDR3: TGCAGTGCTACCGACGGAGGGATGGTTCAGCCCCAGCATTTT. Residues: CSATDGGMVQPQHF.

This clonotype was seen at least ten times. DNA for the CDR3: TGTGCCAGTAGCCGGATTCGACAGAAAAATCAGCCCCAGCATTTT. Protein: CASSRIRQKNQPQHF. The rearrangement links TRBV19 to TRBJ1-5; D may be TRBD1 (5 bases). CDR1 is LNHDA and CDR2 is SQIVND in the germline V gene (reference sequence). The CDR3 has 15 amino acids. V shed 6 bases and J shed 4 bases, with 16 bases lying between them.